This TCR beta chain derives from a study of Graves' ophthalmopathy and Graves' hyperthyroidism. This clonotype came up many times. V was pared by 2 bases and J by 4 bases, with 8 bases between. CDR1 is SQVTM, CDR2 ANQGSEA, per germline. The CDR3 is made up of 12 amino acids. RNA transcripts were the template, and TCR beta CDR3 regions were amplified from them. HTBI-primed RT-PCR formed the first round, and a multiplex PCR formed the second. TCRdb independently ran MiXCR on the multiplex PCR reads; one entry per CDR3 protein. The data contain some 1.1 million distinct CDR3 sequences, roughly 35% of them singletons.

The receptor's source is an adult man with Graves' hyperthyroidism. The chain carries TRBV29-1 and TRBJ1-2; D perhaps matches TRBD1 (5 bases). Sequenced sample: peripheral blood or thyroid tissue (not recorded which). CDR3 loop: CSVERRGYGYTF. CDR3 nucleotide sequence: TGCAGCGTTGAAAGGAGGGGCTATGGCTACACCTTC.